The entry below gives a single T cell receptor (beta chain) sequence along with its context. By sample share, this clonotype is large (0.1 to 1%). Its binding antigen is unknown. No much larger clonotype is one base removed from it; base qualities were not supplied. cDNA synthesis used template-switch 5'RACE with a primer carrying a 10-nucleotide random unique molecular identifier tagging each TCR transcript. Every sequencing run covered 15-18 subjects and yielded more than 160 million TCR-beta sequences. The RNeasy kit was used for extraction of total RNA. TCR-beta VDJ regions were amplified with primers for the TCR constant region and the 5'RACE anchor, using the KAPA Real-time Library Amplification kit. Sample indexes and Illumina adaptors were added in a first PCR, after which library yield was increased in a second PCR. After Ampure bead purification, the roughly 650 bp TCR product was size-selected on a 2% E-gel SizeSelection system. Before pooling, libraries had their quality checked on a Bioanalyzer, their concentration measured with Qubit, and their quantity determined with the Kapa Library Quantification kit. An Illumina HiSeq 2500 was used to sequence the libraries paired-end at 2 x 150 bp. To increase sequence diversity, roughly 25-31% phiX was spiked into each library pool. On the authors' methods: Quality-filtered reads were processed with the UMI-based MiGEC pipeline, which removed over 75% of raw TCR sequences during error correction. VDJ genes were aligned to IMGT germline references, and each clonotype was defined by a unique CDR3 amino acid sequence together with V-J genes. VDJtools evaluated clonal expansion, Shannon diversity and CDR3 relatedness (CalcPairwiseDistances, ClusterSamples); CLCbio workbench built phylogenetic trees. A clone was classed as expanded if it had 8 or more unique UMIs, a cutoff based on coefficient-of-variation modelling across technical triplicates. TCRdb's own reprocessing of the public reads used fastp at Q25 and MiXCR and kept productive beta chains. Under each unique CDR3 protein, matching rows form one entry showing the most common genes and DNA. The V and J calls and clone size come from TCRdb's table, not from the authors' own analysis. The table for this sample lists 20,000 to 30,000 distinct CDR3 sequences; less than 15% of them were counted only once. The top ten clonotypes cover around 14% of the sample.

There are 14 amino acids in the CDR3, from cysteine to phenylalanine inclusive. Solely the CDR3 DNA is kept, with 42 bases framed from the first base. A distance of 15 bases separates the germline ends of V and J, which lose 5 bases and 2 bases respectively. CDR1 and CDR2 were assigned from the germline V gene (reference sequence) as DFQATT and SNEGSKA. The data were taken from a study of neurological immune-mediated disorders (dated by TCRdb to between 2019 and 2020). General notes on the study: Peripheral blood TCR-beta repertoires from patients with HTLV-I-associated myelopathy (HAM/TSP), patients with multiple sclerosis, and healthy controls were compared in the study using UMI-based sequencing. The roughly 110 TCR-beta libraries included longitudinal samples, technical triplicates and paired sorted CD4+ and CD8+ T-cell subsets alongside PBMC samples. The cohort was made up of around 70 subjects, consisting of some 14 HAM/TSP patients, around 35 multiple sclerosis patients and about 20 healthy controls.

What the research found in general, with its limitations: Expanded clones from different subjects shared no identical CDR3 amino acid sequences, which suggests that TCR-beta repertoires were private in all groups. The highest TCR clonal expansion was observed in HAM/TSP patients, whereas the lowest was observed in MS patients, even when compared with healthy controls.

For unsorted PBMC libraries, 2 million PBMCs were used after storage in RNAlater at -80 degrees C until RNA extraction. Peripheral blood was subjected to Ficoll-Hypaque density gradient centrifugation to isolate PBMCs, which were then cryopreserved in liquid nitrogen. The sample comprised PBMCs. The receptor comes from a woman aged 60-75 years with HTLV-1-associated myelopathy (HAM/TSP). The rearrangement combines TRBV20-1 with TRBJ2-5; a weak D assignment points to TRBD2 (5 bases agree). The DNA reads TGCAGTGCTCCAGAAATGGGAGCACAAGAGACCCAGTACTTC. Its translation reads: CSAPEMGAQETQYF.